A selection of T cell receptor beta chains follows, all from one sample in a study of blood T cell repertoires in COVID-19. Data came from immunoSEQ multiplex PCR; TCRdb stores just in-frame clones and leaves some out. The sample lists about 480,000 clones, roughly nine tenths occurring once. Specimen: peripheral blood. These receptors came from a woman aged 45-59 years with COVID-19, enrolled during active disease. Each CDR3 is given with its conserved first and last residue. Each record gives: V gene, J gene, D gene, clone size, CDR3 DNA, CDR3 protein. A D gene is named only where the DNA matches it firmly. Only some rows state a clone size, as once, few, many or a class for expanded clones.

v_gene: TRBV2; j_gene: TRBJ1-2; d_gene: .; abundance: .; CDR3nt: TGTGCCAGCAGTAACAGGGCGGGCTATGGCTACACCTTC; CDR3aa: CASSNRAGYGYTF
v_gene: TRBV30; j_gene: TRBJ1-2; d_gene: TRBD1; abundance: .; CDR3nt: TGTGCCTGGAGGGACAGGGGACTCTATGGCTACACCTTC; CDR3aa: CAWRDRGLYGYTF
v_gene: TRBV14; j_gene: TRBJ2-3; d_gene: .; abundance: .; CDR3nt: TGTGCCAGCAGCCAGGCGGGGACCCATGGGCAGTATTTT; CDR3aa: CASSQAGTHGQYF
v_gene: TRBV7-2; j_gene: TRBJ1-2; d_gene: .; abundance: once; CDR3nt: TGTGCCAGCAGCTTAGCTCCCAGGACAGCTAACTATGGCTACACCTTC; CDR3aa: CASSLAPRTANYGYTF
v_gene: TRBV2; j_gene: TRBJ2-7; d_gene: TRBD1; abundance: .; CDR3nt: TGTGCCAGCAGACAAAGGACAGGGTACTACGAGCAGTACTTC; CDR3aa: CASRQRTGYYEQYF
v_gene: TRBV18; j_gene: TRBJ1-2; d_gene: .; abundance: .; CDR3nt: TGTGCCAGCTCACCCGACTTCTCTGGCTACACCTTC; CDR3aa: CASSPDFSGYTF
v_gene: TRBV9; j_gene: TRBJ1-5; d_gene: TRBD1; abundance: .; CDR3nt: TGTGCCAGCAGCGCGGGAGGGGACAGCCCCGTTGGGCCCCAGCATTTT; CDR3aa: CASSAGGDSPVGPQHF
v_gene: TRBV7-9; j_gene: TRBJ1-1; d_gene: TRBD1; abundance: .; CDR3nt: TGTGCCAGCAGCCCAGGGGGCCCGAACACTGAAGCTTTCTTT; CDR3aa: CASSPGGPNTEAFF
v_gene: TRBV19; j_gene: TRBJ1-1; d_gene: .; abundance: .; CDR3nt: TGTGCCAGTAGTATAGATCAGGCCCGCGGGGAAGCTTTCTTT; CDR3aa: CASSIDQARGEAFF
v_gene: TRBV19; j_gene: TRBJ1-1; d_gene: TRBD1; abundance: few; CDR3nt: TGTGCCAGTAGTACACAGGGGTACACTGAAGCTTTCTTT; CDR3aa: CASSTQGYTEAFF
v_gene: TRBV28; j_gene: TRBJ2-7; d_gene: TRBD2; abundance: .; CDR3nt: TGTGCCAGCAGTTTGGGGAGGGGCTACGAGCAGTACTTC; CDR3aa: CASSLGRGYEQYF
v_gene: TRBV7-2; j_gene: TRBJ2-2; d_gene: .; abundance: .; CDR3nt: TGTGCCACCTTAATACAGGGAAAAATGGCCGGGGAGCTGTTTTTT; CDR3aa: CATLIQGKMAGELFF
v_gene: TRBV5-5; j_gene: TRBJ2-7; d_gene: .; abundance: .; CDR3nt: TGTGCCAGCAGCCTTAACAGGGTACCTCTCCACGAGCAGTACTTC; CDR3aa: CASSLNRVPLHEQYF
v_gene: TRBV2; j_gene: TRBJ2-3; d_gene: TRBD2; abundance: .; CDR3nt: TGTGCCAGCACCGAACTAGCGGGGAGCACAGATACGCAGTATTTT; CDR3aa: CASTELAGSTDTQYF
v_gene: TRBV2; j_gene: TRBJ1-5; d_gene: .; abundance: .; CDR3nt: TGTGCCAGCAGTGCCGCGGGGGATCAGCCCCAGCATTTT; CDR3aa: CASSAAGDQPQHF
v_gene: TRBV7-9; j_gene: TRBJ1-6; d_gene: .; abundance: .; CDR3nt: TGTGCCAGCAGCTTAATGTCATCTGGCTCACCCCTCCACTTT; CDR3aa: CASSLMSSGSPLHF
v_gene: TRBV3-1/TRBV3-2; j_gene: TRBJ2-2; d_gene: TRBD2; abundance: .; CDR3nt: TGTGCCAGCAGCCAAGATCGGGCTAGCGGGGGGACCGGGGAGCTGTTTTTT; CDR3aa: CASSQDRASGGTGELFF
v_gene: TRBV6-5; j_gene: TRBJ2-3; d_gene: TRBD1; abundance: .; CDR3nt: TGTGCCAGCAGTAGGGGACAGAAGGCAGATACGCAGTATTTT; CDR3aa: CASSRGQKADTQYF
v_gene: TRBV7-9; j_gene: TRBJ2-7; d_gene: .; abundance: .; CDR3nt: TGTGCCAGCAGCTTGACCTCTACGGGGGAGCAGTACTTC; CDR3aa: CASSLTSTGEQYF
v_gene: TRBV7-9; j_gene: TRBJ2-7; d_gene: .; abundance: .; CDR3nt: TGTGCCAGCAGCTTATCGGCCTACGAGCAGTACTTC; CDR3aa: CASSLSAYEQYF
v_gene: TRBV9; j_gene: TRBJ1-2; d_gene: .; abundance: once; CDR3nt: TGTGCCAGCAGCCCCCCCGCTGAGGGCTATGGCTACACCTTC; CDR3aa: CASSPPAEGYGYTF
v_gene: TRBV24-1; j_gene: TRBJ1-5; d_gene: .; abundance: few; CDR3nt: TGTGCCACCAGTGCAGGGCGTAGTCAGCCCCAGCATTTT; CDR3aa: CATSAGRSQPQHF
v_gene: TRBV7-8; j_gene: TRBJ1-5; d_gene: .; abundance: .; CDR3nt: TGTGCCAGCAGCTTAGCGGGCCAGCCCCAGCATTTT; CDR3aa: CASSLAGQPQHF
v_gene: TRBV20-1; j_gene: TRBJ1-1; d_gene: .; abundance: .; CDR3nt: TGCAGTGCTATATTGAACACTGAAGCTTTCTTT; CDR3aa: CSAILNTEAFF